These T cell receptor beta chains were read from a single sample in a study of cytomegalovirus exposure and HLA in healthy donors. Sequencing used immunoSEQ multiplex PCR; TCRdb keeps in-frame clones, though not all of them. Counted here are 120,000 to 150,000 clones, less than 9.5% occurring once; the ten biggest clones make up 1.5% to 2%. The material sequenced was PBMCs. These receptors came from a male donor in good health and CMV-seronegative. Both conserved end residues are part of each CDR3.

v_gene,j_gene,CDR3aa
TRBV4-1,TRBJ1-1,CASSDWTGRNTEAFF
TRBV12-5,TRBJ1-1,CASAWANAEAFF
TRBV5-1,TRBJ1-2,CASSLLGERGYTF
TRBV9,TRBJ2-3,CASSVEVGADTQYF
TRBV5-6,TRBJ2-3,CASSATGGADTQYF
TRBV29-1,TRBJ1-5,CSVGRGQDQPQHF
TRBV19,TRBJ1-5,CASRPGDVESQPQHF
TRBV7-8,TRBJ2-1,CASSLLAGEGDEQFF
TRBV14,TRBJ2-3,CASRASGTDTQYF
TRBV7-6,TRBJ2-3,CASSPRLAGGGGADTQYF
TRBV7-2,TRBJ2-7,CASSSGQGANEQYF
TRBV25-1,TRBJ1-1,CASSEDRGYTEAFF
TRBV4-3,TRBJ2-5,CASSQDLAGYQETQYF
TRBV2,TRBJ2-5,CASSGEWETQYF
TRBV28,TRBJ1-1,CASTRFNRGTEAFF
TRBV7-7,TRBJ2-3,CASSSAGEGDTQYF
TRBV15,TRBJ2-5,CATSRRQGPGETQYF
TRBV27,TRBJ1-1,CASSSAVGVLNTEAFF
TRBV11-3,TRBJ2-1,CASSLATSSYNEQFF
TRBV6-5,TRBJ1-6,CASSYRSSYNSPLHF
TRBV29-1,TRBJ1-2,CSVGSDRGYGYSF
TRBV27,TRBJ2-1,CASSIRGNEQFF
TRBV7-2,TRBJ2-5,CASSLGGLAGGRGETQYF
TRBV5-6,TRBJ1-5,CASSLGQGQSNQPQHF
TRBV5-6,TRBJ2-3,CASSLLPLSTDTQYF
TRBV5-6,TRBJ2-1,CASSFGTGGSEQFF
TRBV7-8,TRBJ2-1,CASSQGASGNNEQFF
TRBV5-4,TRBJ2-7,CASSLERDRDEQYF
TRBV7-8,TRBJ1-2,CASSSPARRGPYGYTF
TRBV6-1,TRBJ2-7,CASSVDSSYEQYF
TRBV18,TRBJ1-1,CASSPAQGAMNTEAFF
TRBV4-1,TRBJ1-2,CASSQEPAKGHYGYTF
TRBV15,TRBJ1-1,CATSSAPMNTEAFF
TRBV6-5,TRBJ1-2,CASSYSRPDFYGYTF
TRBV7-2,TRBJ1-4,CASSSRGRGNEKLFF
TRBV4-2,NA,CASSQDQGGSYEQYF
TRBV7-9,TRBJ2-2,CASSRQGADGGELFF
TRBV9,TRBJ2-3,CASSGLAGWGTDTQYF
TRBV7-2,TRBJ1-6,CASSPPNYNSPLHF
TRBV5-1,TRBJ2-3,CASSTTSGSAGTQYF
TRBV7-3,TRBJ2-3,CASSLTPLSTDTQYF